This TCR beta chain stems from a study of T cell responses to AZD1222 COVID-19 vaccine. The table came from immunoSEQ multiplex PCR; TCRdb's copy has only in-frame clones and leaves some out. The table has approximately 160,000 clones, more than 85% seen once; the top ten hold approximately 1%. The CDR3 spans 13 residues. Germline CDR1 is KGHDR and CDR2 is SFDVKD. V was shortened by 7 bases and J by 4 bases, with 12 bases between the two germline ends. The rearrangement uses TRBV24-1 and TRBJ1-2, with D uncertain. The sample here was peripheral blood, taken on day 0 of AZD1222 vaccination. The sequence was collected from an adult in good health. The CDR3, as DNA: TGTGCCACCAGCAACGGGAGCCCCTATGGCTACACCTTC. Translation: CATSNGSPYGYTF.